This TCR beta chain emerged from a study of T cell repertoires in cytomegalovirus infection. TCRdb re-derived calls from the reads in MiXCR, one entry per CDR3 protein. The sample lists some 43,000 distinct CDR3 sequences, 20% to 25% seen once, with roughly 90% in the top ten. Germline V gene lookup returns CDR1 WSHSY and CDR2 SAAADI. This CDR3 has 15 residues. After removal of 10 bases from V and 7 bases from J, the junction contained 11 bases not matched to a gene. Points on this clonotype: Antigen: not known.

The chain is built from TRBV10-2 and TRBJ2-1, with TRBD2 matching over 12 bases. This receptor was identified in a human donor in good health (CMV status not recorded). Some clones in this sample may be carry-over from other donors' samples. Specimen: CD8+ T cells from cultured PBMCs, collected from culture after CMV antigen stimulation. In nucleotides, the CDR3 is TGCGCCACCGGACTAGCGGGACTACGGGGGAATGAGCAGTTCTTC. It translates to CATGLAGLRGNEQFF.